This T cell receptor beta chain was sequenced in a study of T-cell reconstitution after alpha-beta-depleted transplantation in children. During its preparation, the TCRbeta library received unique molecular identifiers. TCRdb reprocessed the PCR reads via MiXCR and lists one record per CDR3 protein. The data contain more than 60,000 distinct CDR3 sequences, 5.5% to 7.5% of them singletons. CDR1 and CDR2 from the germline V gene are DFQATT and SNEGSKA (reference sequence). Trimming removed 2 bases from V and 7 bases from J; junction bases left unmatched: 14. The CDR3 sequence is 18 residues long. This clonotype appeared many times.

The source of this sequence is a human donor who donated a stem cell graft to a child with acute lymphoblastic leukemia. This specimen consisted of PBMCs from the stem cell graft donor, obtained from the stem cell graft. The genes are TRBV20-1 and TRBJ2-1; 13 nucleotides align to TRBD2. The CDR3 region is CSARPGLAGALSNNEQFF. In nucleotides, the CDR3 is TGCAGTGCTAGACCAGGACTAGCGGGGGCTCTATCGAATAATGAGCAGTTCTTC.